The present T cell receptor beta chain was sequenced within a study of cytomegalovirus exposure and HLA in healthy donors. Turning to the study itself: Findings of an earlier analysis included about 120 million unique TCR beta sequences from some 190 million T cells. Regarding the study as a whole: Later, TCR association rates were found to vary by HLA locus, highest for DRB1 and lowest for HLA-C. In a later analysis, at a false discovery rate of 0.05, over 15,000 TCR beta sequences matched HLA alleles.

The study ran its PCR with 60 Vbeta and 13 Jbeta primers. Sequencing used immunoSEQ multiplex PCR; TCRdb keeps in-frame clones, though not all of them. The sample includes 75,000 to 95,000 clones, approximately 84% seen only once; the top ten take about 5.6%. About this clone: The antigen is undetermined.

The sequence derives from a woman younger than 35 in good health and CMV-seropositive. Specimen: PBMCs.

The CDR3 coding sequence is TGCGCCAGCAGCCAAAGACCAGGGGATGGGGAGACCCAGTACTTC. Its protein product is CASSQRPGDGETQYF. The V gene is TRBV4-1, the J gene TRBJ2-5, with D tentatively TRBD1 (6 bases). Germline CDR1 is MGHRA and CDR2 is YSYEKL. The CDR3 runs 15 residues. The V and J ends lost 2 bases and 5 bases respectively, with 15 bases between them.